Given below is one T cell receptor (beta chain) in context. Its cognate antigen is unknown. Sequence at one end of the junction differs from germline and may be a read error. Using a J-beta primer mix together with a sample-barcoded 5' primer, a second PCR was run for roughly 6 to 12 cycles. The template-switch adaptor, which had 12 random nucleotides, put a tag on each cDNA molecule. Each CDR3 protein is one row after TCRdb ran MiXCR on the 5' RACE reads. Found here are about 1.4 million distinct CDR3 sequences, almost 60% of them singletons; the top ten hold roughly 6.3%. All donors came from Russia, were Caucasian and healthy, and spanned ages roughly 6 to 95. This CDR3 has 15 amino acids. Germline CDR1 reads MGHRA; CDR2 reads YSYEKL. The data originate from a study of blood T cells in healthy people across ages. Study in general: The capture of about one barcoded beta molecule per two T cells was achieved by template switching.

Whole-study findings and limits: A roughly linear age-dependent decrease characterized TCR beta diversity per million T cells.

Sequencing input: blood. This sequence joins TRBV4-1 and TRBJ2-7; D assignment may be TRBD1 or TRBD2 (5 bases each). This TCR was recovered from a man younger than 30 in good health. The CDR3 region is CASSQGDYATYEQYF. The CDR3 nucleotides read TGTGCCAGCAGCCAGGGCGACTACGCTACCTACGAGCAGTACTTC.